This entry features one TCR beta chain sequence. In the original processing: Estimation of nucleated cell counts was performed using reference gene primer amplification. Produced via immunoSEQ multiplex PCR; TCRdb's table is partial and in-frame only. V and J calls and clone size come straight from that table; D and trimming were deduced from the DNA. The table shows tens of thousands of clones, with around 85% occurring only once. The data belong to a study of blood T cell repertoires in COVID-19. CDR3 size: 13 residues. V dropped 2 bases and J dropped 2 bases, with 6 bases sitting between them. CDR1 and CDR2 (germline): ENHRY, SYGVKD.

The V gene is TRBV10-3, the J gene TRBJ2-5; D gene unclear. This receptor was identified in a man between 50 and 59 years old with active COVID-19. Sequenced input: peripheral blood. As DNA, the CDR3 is TGTGCCATCAGTGAGGGGCGTCAAGAGACCCAGTACTTC. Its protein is CAISEGRQETQYF.